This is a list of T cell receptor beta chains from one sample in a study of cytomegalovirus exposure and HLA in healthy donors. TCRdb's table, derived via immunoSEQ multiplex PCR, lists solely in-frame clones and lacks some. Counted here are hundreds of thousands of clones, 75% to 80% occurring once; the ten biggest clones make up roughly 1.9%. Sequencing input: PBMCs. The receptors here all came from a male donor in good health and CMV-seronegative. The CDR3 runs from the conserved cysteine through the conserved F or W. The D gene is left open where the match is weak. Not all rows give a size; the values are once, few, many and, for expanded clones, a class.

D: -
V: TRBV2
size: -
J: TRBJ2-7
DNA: TGTGCCAGCAGTCAGGGACACTCCTACGAGCAGTACTTC
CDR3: CASSQGHSYEQYF

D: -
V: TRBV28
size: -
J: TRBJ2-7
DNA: TGTGCCAGCAGTTCCCGGTGGGGAGGATCCTACGAGCAGTACTTC
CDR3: CASSSRWGGSYEQYF

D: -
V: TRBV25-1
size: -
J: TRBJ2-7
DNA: TGTGCCAGCAGTGATGACAGACTCTACGAGCAGTACTTC
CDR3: CASSDDRLYEQYF

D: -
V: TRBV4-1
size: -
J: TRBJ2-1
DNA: TGCGCCAGCAGTCTTATAGCGGAGACGATCTACAATGAGCAGTTCTTC
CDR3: CASSLIAETIYNEQFF

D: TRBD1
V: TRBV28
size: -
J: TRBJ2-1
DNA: TGTGCCAGCACGTTCGGCGGGACAGGGGGCTACAATGAGCAGTTCTTC
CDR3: CASTFGGTGGYNEQFF

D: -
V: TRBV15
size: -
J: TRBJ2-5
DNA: TGTGCCACCAGCAGTGGAGGGGGGGGGCGTGAGACCCAGTACTTC
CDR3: CATSSGGGGRETQYF

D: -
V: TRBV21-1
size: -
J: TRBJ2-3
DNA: TGTGCCAGCAGTCGCAGGGGGTGTAGCGGGAGTCCCCCAGATACGCAGTATTTT
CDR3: CASSRRGCSGSPPDTQYF

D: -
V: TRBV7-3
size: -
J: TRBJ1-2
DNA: TGTGCCAGCAGCCCGTCGACAGTCTATGGCTACACCTTC
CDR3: CASSPSTVYGYTF

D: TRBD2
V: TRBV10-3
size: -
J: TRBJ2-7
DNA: TGTGCCATCAGTAGACTAGCGGGGGGGACCTACGAGCAGTACTTC
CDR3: CAISRLAGGTYEQYF

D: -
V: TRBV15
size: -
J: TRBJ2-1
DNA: TGTGCCACCAGCAGGGACTACGGGGTGGAGCAGTTCTTC
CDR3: CATSRDYGVEQFF

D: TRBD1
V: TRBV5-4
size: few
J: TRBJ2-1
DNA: TGTGCCAGCAGCTCCCGGGACAGGGAGGTCGGTGAGCAGTTCTTC
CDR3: CASSSRDREVGEQFF

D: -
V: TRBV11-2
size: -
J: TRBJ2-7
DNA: TGTGCCAGCAGCTTAGATCGGTCCGAGCAGTACTTC
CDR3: CASSLDRSEQYF

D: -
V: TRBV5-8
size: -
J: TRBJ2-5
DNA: TGTGCCAGCAGCTTGGAATCGGGAGAGACCCAGTACTTC
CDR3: CASSLESGETQYF